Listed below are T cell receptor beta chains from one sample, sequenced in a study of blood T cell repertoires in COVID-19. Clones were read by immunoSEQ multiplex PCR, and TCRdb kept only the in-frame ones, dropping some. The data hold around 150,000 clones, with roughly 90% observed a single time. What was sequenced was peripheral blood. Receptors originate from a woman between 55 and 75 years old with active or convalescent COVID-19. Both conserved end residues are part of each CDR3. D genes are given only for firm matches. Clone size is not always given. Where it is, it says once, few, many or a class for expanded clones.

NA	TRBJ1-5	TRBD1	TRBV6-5	TGTGCCAGCAGTATGACAGGGCGACAGCCCCAGCATTTT	CASSMTGRQPQHF
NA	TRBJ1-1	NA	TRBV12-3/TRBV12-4	TGTGCCAGCAGTCCCCCGGCGGGGGTCACTTTCTTT	CASSPPAGVTFF
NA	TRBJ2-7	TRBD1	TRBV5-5	TGTGCCAGCAGCTTGGGGACAGGGGCCTACAAGTACGAGCAGTACTTC	CASSLGTGAYKYEQYF
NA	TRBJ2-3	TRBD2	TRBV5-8	TGTGCCAGCAGCAGGGGGACTAGCGGGGGAACAGATACGCAGTATTTT	CASSRGTSGGTDTQYF
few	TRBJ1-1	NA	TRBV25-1	TGTGCCAGCAGAGAAACAGGGACGAGGAACACTGAAGCTTTCTTT	CASRETGTRNTEAFF
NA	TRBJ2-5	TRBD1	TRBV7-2	TGTGCCAGCAGCCAACGGACAGGGGACGAGACCCAGTACTTC	CASSQRTGDETQYF
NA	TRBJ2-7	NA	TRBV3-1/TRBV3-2	TGTGCCAGCAGCCAAGCAGGGGAGAGTTACGAGCAGTACTTC	CASSQAGESYEQYF
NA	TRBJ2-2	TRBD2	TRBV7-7	TGTGCTAGCAGCTTGACTAGCGGGGGTAGGGCCGGGGAGCTGTTTTTT	CASSLTSGGRAGELFF
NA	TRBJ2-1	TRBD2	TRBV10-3	TGTGCCATCAGTGAGTCAACTAGCGGGGGGTACAATGAGCAGTTCTTC	CAISESTSGGYNEQFF
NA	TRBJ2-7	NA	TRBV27	TGTGCCAGCAGTTTTGCGGACAGACCCTACGAGCAGTACTTC	CASSFADRPYEQYF
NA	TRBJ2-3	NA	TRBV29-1	TGCAGCGTGGCCCAGGGGAATCTAGCAGATACGCAGTATTTT	CSVAQGNLADTQYF
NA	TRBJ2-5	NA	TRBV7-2	TGTGCCAGCAGCTTCCTAGTTCGAGAGACCCAGTACTTC	CASSFLVRETQYF
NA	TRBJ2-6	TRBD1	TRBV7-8	TGTGCCAGCAGCTTCGGGACAGGGCTCGCTGGGGCCAACGTCCTGACTTTC	CASSFGTGLAGANVLTF
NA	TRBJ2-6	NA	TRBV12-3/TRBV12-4	TGTGCCAGCTCCAGATCCGGGGCCAACGTCCTGACTTTC	CASSRSGANVLTF
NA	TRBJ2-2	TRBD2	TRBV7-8	TGTGCCAGCAGCCAGAGGGGAGGGACTAGCGGGGCCGGGGAGCTGTTTTTT	CASSQRGGTSGAGELFF
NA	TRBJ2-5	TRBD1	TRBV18	TGTGCCAGCTCACCACAAGGGACAGAACAAGAGACCCAGTACTTC	CASSPQGTEQETQYF
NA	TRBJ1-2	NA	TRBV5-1	TGCGCCAGCAGCTCCAGGACAGCTAGCTATGGCTACACCTTC	CASSSRTASYGYTF
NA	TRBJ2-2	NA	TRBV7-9	TGTGCCAGCAGCTTACTTGCTGCGGGGACCGGGGAGCTGTTTTTT	CASSLLAAGTGELFF
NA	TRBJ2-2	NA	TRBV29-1	TGCAGCGTTCGGGCGGGCGGGGAGCTGTTTTTT	CSVRAGGELFF
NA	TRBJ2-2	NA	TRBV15	TGTGCCACCAGCAGAGATCTACCAGGGTTGGGTGACGGGGAGCTGTTTTTT	CATSRDLPGLGDGELFF
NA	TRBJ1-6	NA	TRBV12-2	TGTGCAAGTCGCCGACGACAGGGAGTATATAATTCACCCCTCCACTTT	CASRRRQGVYNSPLHF
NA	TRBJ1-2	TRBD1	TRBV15	TGTGCCACCAGCGTTGGAACAGGGGTTGTTGGCTACACCTTC	CATSVGTGVVGYTF
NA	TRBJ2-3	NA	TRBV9	TGTGCCAGCAGCGCAACAGGGGAGGCAGATACGCAGTATTTT	CASSATGEADTQYF
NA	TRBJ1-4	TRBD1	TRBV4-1	TGCGCCAGCAGCCAAGGAGACAGGGGAGGCGCTAATGAAAAACTGTTTTTT	CASSQGDRGGANEKLFF
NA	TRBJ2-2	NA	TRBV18	TGTGCCAGCTCACCACCCCGAGGGACCGGGGAGCTGTTTTTT	CASSPPRGTGELFF
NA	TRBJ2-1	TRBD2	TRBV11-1	TGTGCCAGCAGCTTAGCGCCGGTAGCGGGGGCTGGATTCAATGAGCAGTTCTTC	CASSLAPVAGAGFNEQFF
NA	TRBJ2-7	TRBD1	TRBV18	TGTGCCAGCTCACCTAGATCGGGACAGGGCTCCTACGAGCAGTACTTC	CASSPRSGQGSYEQYF
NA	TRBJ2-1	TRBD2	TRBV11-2	TGTGCCAGCAGCTACCCTTATAGCGGGGGGGCCGAGCAGTTCTTC	CASSYPYSGGAEQFF
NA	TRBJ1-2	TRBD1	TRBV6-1	TGTGCCAGCAGTGAATTGAGGACAGGGTTCCACTATGGCTACACCTTC	CASSELRTGFHYGYTF
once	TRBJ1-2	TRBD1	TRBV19	TGTGCCAGTAGTGAACAGGGGAACTATGGCTACACCTTC	CASSEQGNYGYTF
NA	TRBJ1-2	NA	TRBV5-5	TGTGCCAGCAGCTTACAGACAGACCGGTCGGTCGGCACCTTC	CASSLQTDRSVGTF
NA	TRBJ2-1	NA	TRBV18	TGTGCCAGCTCACCAGCGCGGTACAATGAGCAGTTCTTC	CASSPARYNEQFF
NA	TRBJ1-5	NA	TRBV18	TGTGCCAGCTCACCTCAAGACACTCACAATCAGCCCCAGCATTTT	CASSPQDTHNQPQHF
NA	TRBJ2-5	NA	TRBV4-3	TGCGCCAGCAGCCAAGGGGCTACGGAGACCCAGTACTTC	CASSQGATETQYF
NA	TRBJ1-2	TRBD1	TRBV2	TGTGCCAGCAGTATAATTACAGGGGATGGCTACACCTTC	CASSIITGDGYTF
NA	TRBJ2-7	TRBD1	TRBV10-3	TGTGCCATCAGTGACGGGACAGGGTCCTACGAGCAGTACTTC	CAISDGTGSYEQYF
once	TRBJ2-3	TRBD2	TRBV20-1	TGCAGTGCTAGTTCGAGCGGGGGCACAGATACGCAGTATTTT	CSASSSGGTDTQYF
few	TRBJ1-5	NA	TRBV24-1	TGTGCCACCAGTGATAAACCAGGCCCTTTTAGCAATCAGCCCCAGCATTTT	CATSDKPGPFSNQPQHF
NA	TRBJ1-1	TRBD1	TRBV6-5	TGTGCCAGCAGTTACCCGGGACAGGGACACACTGAAGCTTTCTTT	CASSYPGQGHTEAFF
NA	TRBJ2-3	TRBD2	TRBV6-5	TGTGCCAGCCGGACTAGCGGGGGGGCAGATACGCAGTATTTT	CASRTSGGADTQYF